This T cell receptor (beta chain) was recovered during a study of CD8+ T cells in alopecia areata. This clone turned up a few times. Its specificity is not known. V was shortened by 3 bases and J by 2 bases, with 5 bases between the two germline ends. Germline lookup yields CDR1 KGHSH and CDR2 LQKENI. This CDR3 contains 13 residues. PBMCs, the starting material, were the source of sorted CD4+ and CD8+ T cells. Study results and caveats: Sharing of TCR sequences between patients (possibly for HLA-related reasons) was less clear than in mice. More clonal than normal scalp was lesional scalp, particularly alopecia totalis/universalis.

It was cDNA, reverse transcribed from extracted RNA, that served as the sequencing template. Some clones are missing from TCRdb's copy, which holds only in-frame ones; the method was immunoSEQ multiplex PCR. This sample has around 100,000 clones, with roughly 50% found just once. The sequencing sample was made of CD4+ T cells sorted from blood. The chain employs TRBV18 and TRBJ1-5; unclear D gene. This receptor was obtained from a human donor in good health. The CDR3: CASSPDGNQPQHF. The CDR3 DNA sequence: TGTGCCAGCTCACCTGACGGCAATCAGCCCCAGCATTTT.